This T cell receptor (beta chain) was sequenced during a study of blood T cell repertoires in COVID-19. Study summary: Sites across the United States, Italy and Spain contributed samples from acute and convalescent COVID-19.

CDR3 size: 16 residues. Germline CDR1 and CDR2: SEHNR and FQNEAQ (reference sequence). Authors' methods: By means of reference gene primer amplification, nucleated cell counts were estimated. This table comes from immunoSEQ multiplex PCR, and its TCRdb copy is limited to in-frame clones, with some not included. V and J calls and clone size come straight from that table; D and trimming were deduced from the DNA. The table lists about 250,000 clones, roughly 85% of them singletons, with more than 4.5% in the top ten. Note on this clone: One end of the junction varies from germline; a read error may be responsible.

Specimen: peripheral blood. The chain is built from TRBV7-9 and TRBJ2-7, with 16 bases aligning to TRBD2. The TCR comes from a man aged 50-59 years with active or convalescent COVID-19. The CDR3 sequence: CASSSQGGLAGGERYF. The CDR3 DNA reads TGTGCCAGCAGCTCCCAGGGGGGACTAGCGGGAGGGGAGCGGTACTTC.